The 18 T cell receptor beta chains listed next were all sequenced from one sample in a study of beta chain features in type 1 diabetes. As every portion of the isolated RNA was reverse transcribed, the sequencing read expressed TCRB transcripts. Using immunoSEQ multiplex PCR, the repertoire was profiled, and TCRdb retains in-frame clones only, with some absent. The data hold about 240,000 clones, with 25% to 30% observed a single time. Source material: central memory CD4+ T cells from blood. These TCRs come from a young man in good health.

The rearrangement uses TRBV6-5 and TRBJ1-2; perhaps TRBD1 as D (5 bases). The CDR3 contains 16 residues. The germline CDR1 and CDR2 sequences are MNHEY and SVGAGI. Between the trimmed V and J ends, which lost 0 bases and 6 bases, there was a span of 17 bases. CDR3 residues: CASSYSRSGTADGYTF. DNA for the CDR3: TGTGCCAGCAGTTACTCGAGAAGCGGGACGGCTGATGGCTACACCTTC.

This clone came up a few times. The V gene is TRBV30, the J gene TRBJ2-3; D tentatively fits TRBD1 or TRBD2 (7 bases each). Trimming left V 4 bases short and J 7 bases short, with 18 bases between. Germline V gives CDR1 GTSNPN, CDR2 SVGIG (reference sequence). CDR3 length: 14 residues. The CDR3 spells CAWNGGGGRHTQYF. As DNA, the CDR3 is TGTGCCTGGAATGGGGGAGGGGGCCGACATACGCAGTATTTT.

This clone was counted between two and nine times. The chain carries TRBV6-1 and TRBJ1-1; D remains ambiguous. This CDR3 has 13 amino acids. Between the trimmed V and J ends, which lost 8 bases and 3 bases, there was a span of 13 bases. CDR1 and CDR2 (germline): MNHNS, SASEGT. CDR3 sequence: CASRIYQDTEAFF. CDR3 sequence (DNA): TGTGCCAGCCGCATCTACCAGGACACTGAAGCTTTCTTT.

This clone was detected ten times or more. This CDR3 reads CSAPRGDTQYF. The DNA of the CDR3 is TGCAGTGCCCCCCGGGGCGATACGCAGTATTTT. The V and J genes are TRBV20-1 and TRBJ2-3; either TRBD1 or TRBD2 may fit D (5 bases each). V lost 6 bases, J lost 6 bases, and 10 bases lay in between. The CDR3 runs to 11 residues. Germline CDR1 and CDR2: DFQATT and SNEGSKA (reference sequence).

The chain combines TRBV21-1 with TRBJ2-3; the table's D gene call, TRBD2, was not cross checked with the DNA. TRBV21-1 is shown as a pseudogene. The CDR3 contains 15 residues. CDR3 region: CASSKDRGMADTQYF. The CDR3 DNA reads TGTGCCAGCAGCAAGGATCGGGGGATGGCAGATACGCAGTATTTT.

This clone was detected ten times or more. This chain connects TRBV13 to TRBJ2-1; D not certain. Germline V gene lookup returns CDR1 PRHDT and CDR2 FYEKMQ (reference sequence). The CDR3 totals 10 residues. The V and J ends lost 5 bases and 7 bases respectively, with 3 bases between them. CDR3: CASSQNEQFF. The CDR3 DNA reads TGTGCCAGCAGCCAGAATGAGCAGTTCTTC.

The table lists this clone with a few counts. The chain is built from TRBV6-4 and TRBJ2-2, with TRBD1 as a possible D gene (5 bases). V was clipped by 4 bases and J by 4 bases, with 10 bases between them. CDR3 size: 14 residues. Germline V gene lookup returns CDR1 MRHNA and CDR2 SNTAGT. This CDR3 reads CASSGRAGTGELFF. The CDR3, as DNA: TGTGCCAGCAGTGGCAGGGCTGGCACCGGGGAGCTGTTTTTT.

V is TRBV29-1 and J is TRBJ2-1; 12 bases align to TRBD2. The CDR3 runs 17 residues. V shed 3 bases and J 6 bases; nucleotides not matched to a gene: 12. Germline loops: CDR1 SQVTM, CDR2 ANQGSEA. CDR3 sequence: CSVDKLAGGPSLNEQFF. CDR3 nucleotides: TGCAGCGTTGATAAACTAGCGGGAGGCCCTAGCCTCAATGAGCAGTTCTTC.

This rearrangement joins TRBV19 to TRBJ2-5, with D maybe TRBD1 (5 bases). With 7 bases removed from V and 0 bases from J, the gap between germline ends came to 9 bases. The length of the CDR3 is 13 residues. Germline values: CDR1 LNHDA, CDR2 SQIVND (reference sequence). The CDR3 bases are TGTGCCAGTACCAGGGCAGACCAAGAGACCCAGTACTTC. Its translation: CASTRADQETQYF.

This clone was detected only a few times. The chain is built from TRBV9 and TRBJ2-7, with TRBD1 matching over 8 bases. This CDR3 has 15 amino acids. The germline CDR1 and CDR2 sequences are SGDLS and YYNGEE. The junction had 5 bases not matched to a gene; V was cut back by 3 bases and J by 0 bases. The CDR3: CASSAGQGSSYEQYF. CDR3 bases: TGTGCCAGCAGCGCTGGACAGGGTAGCTCCTACGAGCAGTACTTC. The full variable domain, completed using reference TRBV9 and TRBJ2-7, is DSGVTQTPKHLITATGQRVTLRCSPRSGDLSVYWYQQSLDQGLQFLIQYYNGEERAKGNILERFSAQQFPDLHSELNLSSLELGDSALYFCASSAGQGSSYEQYFGPGTRLTVT.

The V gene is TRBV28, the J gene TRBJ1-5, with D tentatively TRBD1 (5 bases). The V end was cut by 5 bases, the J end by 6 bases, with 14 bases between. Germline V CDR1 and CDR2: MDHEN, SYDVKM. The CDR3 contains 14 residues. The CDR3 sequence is CASSLGGDGQPQHF. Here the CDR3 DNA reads TGTGCCAGCAGTCTGGGCGGGGACGGTCAGCCCCAGCATTTT.

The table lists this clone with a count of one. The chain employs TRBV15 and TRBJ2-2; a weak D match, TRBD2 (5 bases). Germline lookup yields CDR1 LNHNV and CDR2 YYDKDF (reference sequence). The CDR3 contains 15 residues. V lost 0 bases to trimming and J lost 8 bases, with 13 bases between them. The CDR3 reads CATSRDWELRGELFF. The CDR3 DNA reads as TGTGCCACCAGCAGAGATTGGGAGCTGAGAGGGGAGCTGTTTTTT.

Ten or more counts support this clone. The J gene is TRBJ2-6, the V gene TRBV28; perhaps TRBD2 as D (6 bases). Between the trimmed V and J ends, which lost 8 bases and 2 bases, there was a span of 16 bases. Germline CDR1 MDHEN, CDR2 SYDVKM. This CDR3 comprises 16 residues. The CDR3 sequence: CASWGGRSAGANVLTF. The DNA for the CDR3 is TGTGCCAGCTGGGGAGGCCGGTCCGCTGGGGCCAACGTCCTGACTTTC.

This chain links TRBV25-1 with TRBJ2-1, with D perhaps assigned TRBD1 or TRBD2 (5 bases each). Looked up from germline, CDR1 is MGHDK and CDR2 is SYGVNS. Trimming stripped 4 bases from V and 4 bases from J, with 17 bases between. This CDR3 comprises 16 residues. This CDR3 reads CASSGGASWGYNEQFF. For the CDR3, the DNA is TGTGCCAGCAGTGGAGGGGCCTCGTGGGGATACAATGAGCAGTTCTTC. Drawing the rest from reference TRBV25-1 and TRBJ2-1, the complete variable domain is EADIYQTPRYLVIGTGKKITLECSQTMGHDKMYWYQQDPGMELHLIHYSYGVNSTEKGDLSSESTVSRIRTEHFPLTLESARPSHTSQYLCASSGGASWGYNEQFFGPGTRLTVL.

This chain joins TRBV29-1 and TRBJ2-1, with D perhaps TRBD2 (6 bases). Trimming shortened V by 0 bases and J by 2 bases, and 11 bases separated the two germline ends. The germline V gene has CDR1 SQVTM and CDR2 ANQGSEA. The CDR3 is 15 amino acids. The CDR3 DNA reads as TGCAGCGTTGAAGATCGATCGGGGGCCTACAATGAGCAGTTCTTC. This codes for CSVEDRSGAYNEQFF.

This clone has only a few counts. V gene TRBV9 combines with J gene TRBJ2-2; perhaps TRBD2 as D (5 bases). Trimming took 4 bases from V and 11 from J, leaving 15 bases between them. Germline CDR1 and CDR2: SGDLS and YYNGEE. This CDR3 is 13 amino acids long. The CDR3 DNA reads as TGTGCCAGCAGCCTCGACTTTGGAGGCGAGCTGTTTTTT. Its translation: CASSLDFGGELFF.

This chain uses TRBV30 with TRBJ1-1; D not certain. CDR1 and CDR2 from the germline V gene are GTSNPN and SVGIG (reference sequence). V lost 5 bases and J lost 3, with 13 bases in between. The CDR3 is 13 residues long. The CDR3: CAWGGDLYTEAFF. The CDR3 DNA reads TGTGCCTGGGGTGGAGACCTATACACTGAAGCTTTCTTT. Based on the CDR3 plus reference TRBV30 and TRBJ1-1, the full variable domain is SQTIHQWPATLVQPVGSPLSLECTVEGTSNPNLYWYRQAAGRGLQLLFYSVGIGQISSEVPQNLSASRPQDRQFILSSKKLLLSDSGFYLCAWGGDLYTEAFFGQGTRLTVV.

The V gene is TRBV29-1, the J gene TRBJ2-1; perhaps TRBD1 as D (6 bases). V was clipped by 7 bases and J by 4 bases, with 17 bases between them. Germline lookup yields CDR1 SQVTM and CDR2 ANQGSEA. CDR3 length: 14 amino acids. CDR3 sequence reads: CSAADGTFYNEQFF. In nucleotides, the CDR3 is TGCAGCGCCGCAGACGGGACATTTTACAATGAGCAGTTCTTC.